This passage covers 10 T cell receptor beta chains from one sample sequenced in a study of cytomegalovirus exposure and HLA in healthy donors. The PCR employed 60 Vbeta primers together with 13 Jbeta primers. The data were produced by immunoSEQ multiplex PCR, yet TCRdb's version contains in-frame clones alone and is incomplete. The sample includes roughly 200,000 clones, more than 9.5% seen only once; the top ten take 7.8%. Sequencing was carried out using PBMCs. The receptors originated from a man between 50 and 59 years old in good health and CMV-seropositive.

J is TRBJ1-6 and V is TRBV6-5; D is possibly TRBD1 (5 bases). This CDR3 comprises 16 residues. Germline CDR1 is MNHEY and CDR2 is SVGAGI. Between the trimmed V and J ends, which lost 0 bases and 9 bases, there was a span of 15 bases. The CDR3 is CASSYSGRQPGSPLHF. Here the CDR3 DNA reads TGTGCCAGCAGTTACTCGGGGCGTCAGCCTGGTTCACCCCTCCACTTT.

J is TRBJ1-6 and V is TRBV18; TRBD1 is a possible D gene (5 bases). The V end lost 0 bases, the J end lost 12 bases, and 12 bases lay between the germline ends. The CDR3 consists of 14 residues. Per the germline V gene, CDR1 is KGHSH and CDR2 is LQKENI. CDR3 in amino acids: CASSPPGQGGPLHF. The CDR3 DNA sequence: TGTGCCAGCTCACCACCTGGCCAGGGCGGACCCCTCCACTTT.

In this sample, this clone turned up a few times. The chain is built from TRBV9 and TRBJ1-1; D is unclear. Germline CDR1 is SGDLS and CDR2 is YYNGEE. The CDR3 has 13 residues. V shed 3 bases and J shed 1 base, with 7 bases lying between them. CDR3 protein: CASSETPNTEAFF. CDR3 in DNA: TGTGCCAGCAGCGAGACACCGAACACTGAAGCTTTCTTT.

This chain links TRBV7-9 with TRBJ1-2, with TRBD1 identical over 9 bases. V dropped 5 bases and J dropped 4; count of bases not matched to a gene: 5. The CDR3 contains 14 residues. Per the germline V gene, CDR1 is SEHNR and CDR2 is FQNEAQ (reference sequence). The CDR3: CASSDRDRAYGYTF. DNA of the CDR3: TGTGCCAGCAGCGACCGGGACAGGGCCTATGGCTACACCTTC.

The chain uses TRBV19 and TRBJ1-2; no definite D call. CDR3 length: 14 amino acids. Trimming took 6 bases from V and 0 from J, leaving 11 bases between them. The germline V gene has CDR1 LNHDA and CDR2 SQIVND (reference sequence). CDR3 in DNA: TGTGCCAGTAGAAACGTCCCGGCTAACTATGGCTACACCTTC. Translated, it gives CASRNVPANYGYTF.

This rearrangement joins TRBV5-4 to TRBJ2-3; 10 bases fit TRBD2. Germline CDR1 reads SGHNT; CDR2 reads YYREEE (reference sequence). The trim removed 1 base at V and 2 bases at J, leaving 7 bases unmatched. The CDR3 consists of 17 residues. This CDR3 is CASSLYSGGPTTDTQYF. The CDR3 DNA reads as TGTGCCAGCAGCTTGTATAGCGGGGGGCCTACCACAGATACGCAGTATTTT.

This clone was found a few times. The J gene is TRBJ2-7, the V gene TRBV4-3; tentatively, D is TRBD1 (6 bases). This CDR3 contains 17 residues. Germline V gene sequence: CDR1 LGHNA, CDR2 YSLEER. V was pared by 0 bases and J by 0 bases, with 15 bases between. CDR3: CASSQDKGTKSSYEQYV. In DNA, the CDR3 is TGCGCCAGCAGCCAAGATAAAGGGACAAAGAGCTCCTACGAGCAGTACGTC.

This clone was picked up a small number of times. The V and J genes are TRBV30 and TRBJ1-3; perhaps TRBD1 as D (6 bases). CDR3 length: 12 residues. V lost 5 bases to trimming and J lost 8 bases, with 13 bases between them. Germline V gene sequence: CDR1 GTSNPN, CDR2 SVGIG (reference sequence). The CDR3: CAWVGGGHTIYF. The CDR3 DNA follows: TGTGCCTGGGTTGGGGGGGGGCACACCATATATTTT.

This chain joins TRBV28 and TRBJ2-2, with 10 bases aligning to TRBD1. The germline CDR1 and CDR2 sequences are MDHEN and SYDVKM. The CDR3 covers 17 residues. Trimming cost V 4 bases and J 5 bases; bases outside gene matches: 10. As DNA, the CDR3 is TGTGCCAGCAGTTCTTGGTGGGCGGACAGGGGGACCGGGGAGCTGTTTTTT. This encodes CASSSWWADRGTGELFF.

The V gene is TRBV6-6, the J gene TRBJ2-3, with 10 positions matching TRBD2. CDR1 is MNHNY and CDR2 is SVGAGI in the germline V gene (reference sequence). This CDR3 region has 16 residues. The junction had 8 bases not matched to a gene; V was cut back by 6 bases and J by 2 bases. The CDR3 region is CASRSSGGLHTDTQYF. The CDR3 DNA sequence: TGTGCCAGCAGGTCTAGCGGGGGACTACACACAGATACGCAGTATTTT.